This T cell receptor (beta chain) derives from a study of T-cell reconstitution after alpha-beta-depleted transplantation in children (dated by TCRdb to about 2016). Study-level background: Using TCR repertoire profiling, the study followed T-cell immune reconstitution in a quantitative way in children after TCRalphabeta/CD19-depleted allogeneic hematopoietic cell transplantation.

For this clonotype: It has no known antigen specificity. No base-level quality is on record; no much larger clone is a single base apart.

The treatment or condition label on this specimen signifies: allogeneic hematopoietic cell transplantation with graft depleted of TCRalphabeta T cells and CD19 B cells. Transplant recipients were children who received TCRalphabeta/CD19-depleted allogeneic hematopoietic cell grafts. The library was prepared using PCR. Sequencing used an Illumina HiSeq 2500. Molecular barcoding was employed in the preparation of TCR libraries, with unique molecular identifiers being used to normalize TCRbeta repertoire quantification. TCRdb's own reprocessing of the public reads used fastp at Q25 and MiXCR and kept productive beta chains. Identical CDR3 protein sequences are pooled into one entry, listed with their most common genes and DNA. This sample has more than 400,000 distinct CDR3 sequences in its table, and over 10% of those were observed once. The ten largest clones capture less than 15% of the sample. V drops 0 bases and J drops 1 base, leaving 8 bases in between. From its cysteine to its phenylalanine, the CDR3 spans 14 amino acids. Left in the record is the CDR3 DNA by itself, 42 bases read in frame from the first base. The germline V gene specifies SGHTS as CDR1 and YDEGEE as CDR2.

What the research found in general, with its limitations: The high TCRbeta diversity at day 60 in some patients was ascribed to recipient T cells and intrathymic progenitors that had survived conditioning. Over subsequent months, a decline in hyperexpanded clone frequencies was noted, and after one year, T-cell counts and TCRbeta diversity were mostly ascribed to newly produced T cells. The apparently early recovery of alphabetaT-cell counts about two months after transplant reportedly depended on only several hundred rapidly expanded clones that came from non-depleted graft cells.

The sequence was obtained from a female patient aged 2-9 years who had a stem cell transplant for aplastic anemia, so the T cells may come from the graft donor. Recombination connected TRBV5-8 to TRBJ2-7, with the D gene tentatively TRBD1 or TRBD2, based on 5 matching bases in each. Material: PBMCs, mostly from graft donor cells, obtained 180 days after TCRalphabeta/CD19-depleted stem cell transplant. The nucleotide sequence reads as follows: TGTGCCAGCAGCTTGGCGGGACCTTCCTACGAGCAGTACTTC. Its protein is CASSLAGPSYEQYF.